The next 27 T cell receptor beta chains were all read from a single sample in a study of shared clonotypes between healthy human individuals. Profiling relied on immunoSEQ multiplex PCR, and the TCRdb table lists in-frame clones only, not all of them. The repertoire has more than 2 million clones, 90% to 95% of them found once; the top ten carry about 0.13%. Source material: naive CD4+ T cells sorted from blood. Described subset: CD45RA+ positively selected. These receptors were collected from a man between 18 and 29 years old in good health.

The rearrangement joins TRBV7-2 to TRBJ1-2, with D possibly TRBD1 on 5 matching bases. The CDR3 sequence is 17 residues long. Germline V gives CDR1 SGHTA, CDR2 FQGNSA. V was cut by 1 base and J by 4 bases, with 19 bases left in between. DNA for the CDR3: TGTGCCAGCAGCTTAGGAGTGGGACTCGGGGGTGCCTATGGCTACACCTTC. Its protein product is CASSLGVGLGGAYGYTF.

Here the CDR3 reads CASSGLAGDHEQFF. The CDR3 coding sequence is TGCGCCAGCAGCGGGCTAGCGGGAGATCATGAGCAGTTCTTC. This chain joins TRBV5-1 and TRBJ2-1; 10 nucleotides agree with TRBD2. The V segment lost 4 bases and the J segment 8 bases; nucleotides outside the gene matches: 6. The CDR3 runs to 14 residues. CDR1 and CDR2 from the germline V gene are SGHRS and YFSETQ.

The chain carries TRBV25-1 and TRBJ1-6; possible D gene TRBD1, 6 bases. V lost 5 bases, J lost 10 bases, and 18 bases lay in between. CDR1 MGHDK and CDR2 SYGVNS come from the germline V gene. This CDR3 contains 15 residues. CDR3 sequence reads: CASSPTGGAWSPLHF. The CDR3 DNA reads as TGTGCCAGCAGTCCCACGGGGGGCGCATGGTCACCCCTCCACTTT.

The CDR3 region has the DNA TGCGCCAGCACAGGGGTAGCGATTAACACCGGGGAGCTGTTTTTT. Translated: CASTGVAINTGELFF. The chain combines TRBV10-2 with TRBJ2-2; possibly TRBD1 for D (6 bases). Deletions cut 7 bases from V and 2 bases from J, with 14 bases between. Germline assignment: CDR1 WSHSY and CDR2 SAAADI. The CDR3 extends over 15 amino acids.

Only one count was recorded for this clone. The chain links TRBV5-5 to TRBJ2-7; 9 bases are shared with TRBD1. Germline loops: CDR1 SGHKS, CDR2 YYEKEE (reference sequence). J lost 2 bases, V lost 3 bases, and 3 bases had no gene match. The CDR3 runs 14 residues. The CDR3 DNA is TGTGCCAGCAGCTACAGGACAGGGGCCTACGAGCAGTACTTC. Its protein product is CASSYRTGAYEQYF. Full variable domain (remainder filled in from reference TRBV5-5 and TRBJ2-7): DAGVTQSPTHLIKTRGQQVTLRCSPISGHKSVSWYQQVLGQGPQFIFQYYEKEERGRGNFPDRFSARQFPNYSSELNVNALLLGDSALYLCASSYRTGAYEQYFGPGTRLTVT.

In the case of this clone: A much larger clone lies one base from this, so it may be a read error. At the DNA level, this CDR3 is encoded by other sequences in the same sample as well. The chain recombines TRBV30 with TRBJ2-3, with TRBD2 matching 9 bases. Looked up from germline, CDR1 is GTSNPN and CDR2 is SVGIG (reference sequence). This CDR3 region has 12 residues. The trim removed 8 bases at V and 11 bases at J, leaving 11 bases unmatched. The CDR3 DNA reads TGTGCCGGGGCTAGCGGGAAGGTAGGGCAGTATTTT. Its protein product is CAGASGKVGQYF.

The V gene is TRBV5-1, the J gene TRBJ2-2; 10 bases agree with TRBD1. The CDR3 consists of 16 residues. Trimming cost V 2 bases and J 2 bases; bases outside gene matches: 3. Per germline, CDR1 SGHRS and CDR2 YFSETQ. DNA of the CDR3: TGCGCCAGCAGCTTTACGACAGGGGGCAACACCGGGGAGCTGTTTTTT. Protein sequence: CASSFTTGGNTGELFF.

The V gene is TRBV4-3, the J gene TRBJ2-3; 10 bases map to TRBD2. The germline V gene encodes CDR1 LGHNA and CDR2 YSLEER. The CDR3 runs to 16 residues. Trimming cost V 6 bases and J 3 bases; bases outside gene matches: 9. CDR3 residues: CASSPGASGRTDTQYF. Here the CDR3 DNA reads TGCGCCAGCAGTCCGGGGGCTAGCGGGAGAACAGATACGCAGTATTTT.

The chain links TRBV19 to TRBJ1-5; D might be TRBD1 (5 bases). Trimming stripped 4 bases from V and 7 bases from J, with 11 bases between. The CDR3 runs to 13 residues. Germline V gene lookup returns CDR1 LNHDA and CDR2 SQIVND (reference sequence). The CDR3 loop reads CASSSQGPQPQHF. Here the CDR3 DNA reads TGTGCCAGTAGTAGTCAGGGTCCACAGCCCCAGCATTTT.

This clone was detected once. Other DNA sequences in the sample encode the same CDR3. The J gene is TRBJ2-5, the V gene TRBV2, with D possibly TRBD1 on 6 matching bases. Germline CDR1 is SNHLY and CDR2 is FYNNEI. V was pared by 3 bases and J by 5 bases, with 10 bases between. This CDR3 spans 13 amino acids. CDR3 nucleotides: TGTGCCAGCAGTGATGGGGGCCGGGAGACCCAGTACTTC. It codes for CASSDGGRETQYF. Combining the CDR3 with reference TRBV2 and TRBJ2-5 gives the whole variable domain EPEVTQTPSHQVTQMGQEVILRCVPISNHLYFYWYRQILGQKVEFLVSFYNNEISEKSEIFDDQFSVERPDGSNFTLKIRSTKLEDSAMYFCASSDGGRETQYFGPGTRLLVL.

The chain combines TRBV15 with TRBJ1-4; D unclear. Deletions cut 0 bases from V and 0 bases from J, with 8 bases between. The germline V gene has CDR1 LNHNV and CDR2 YYDKDF (reference sequence). CDR3 size: 16 residues. The CDR3 nucleotides are TGTGCCACCAGCAGAGAAACAGTTGCAACTAATGAAAAACTGTTTTTT. Translation: CATSRETVATNEKLFF.

The chain combines TRBV11-2 with TRBJ1-2; a possible D gene is TRBD1 (5 bases). CDR1 and CDR2 from the germline V gene are SGHAT and FQNNGV. The CDR3 covers 12 residues. Trimming took 0 bases from V and 7 from J, leaving 6 bases between them. CDR3 region: CASSLDRVGYTF. The CDR3 DNA follows: TGTGCCAGCAGCTTAGACAGGGTTGGCTACACCTTC.

The V call is TRBV10-2, the J call TRBJ2-3; D unclear. CDR1 and CDR2 (germline): WSHSY, SAAADI. The V gene lost 6 bases and the J gene lost 6 bases, with 13 bases spanning the gap. CDR3 length: 13 amino acids. Here the CDR3 DNA reads TGCGCCAGCAGGGGCTCCTCCCCTGATACGCAGTATTTT. Its translation is CASRGSSPDTQYF.

This chain's CDR3 is CASSLIPMNTEAFF. The CDR3 coding sequence is TGTGCCAGCAGCTTAATTCCAATGAACACTGAAGCTTTCTTT. The genes are TRBV7-9 and TRBJ1-1; D remains ambiguous. Germline V gives CDR1 SEHNR, CDR2 FQNEAQ (reference sequence). Trimming took 2 bases from V and 0 from J, leaving 7 bases between them. The length of the CDR3 is 14 residues.

V is TRBV25-1 and J is TRBJ1-2; D might be TRBD1 (5 bases). The germline V gene has CDR1 MGHDK and CDR2 SYGVNS. The length of the CDR3 is 13 residues. Trimming shortened V by 4 bases and J by 6 bases, and 12 bases separated the two germline ends. For the CDR3, the DNA is TGTGCCAGCAGTGGGGGACGGAGGGATGGCTACACCTTC. This translates into CASSGGRRDGYTF.

As for this clone: Other DNA sequences in this specimen translate into the identical CDR3. For the CDR3, the DNA is TGTGCCAGCAGTTTGGGGCAGGGGGCCTACGAGCAGTACTTC. Protein product: CASSLGQGAYEQYF. The J gene is TRBJ2-7, the V gene TRBV6-5, with 7 bases aligning to TRBD1. The length of the CDR3 is 14 residues. Looked up from germline, CDR1 is MNHEY and CDR2 is SVGAGI. Trimming removed 4 bases from V and 2 bases from J; junction bases left unmatched: 5.

Regarding this clone: The sample contains more than one DNA sequence encoding this CDR3. The chain joins TRBV7-9 to TRBJ2-3; 13 nucleotides line up with TRBD2. Germline V gives CDR1 SEHNR, CDR2 FQNEAQ (reference sequence). The J segment lost 3 bases and the V segment lost 4 bases, leaving 4 bases of the junction unmatched. This CDR3 is 16 amino acids long. This CDR3 reads CASSSGLAGLTDTQYF. The CDR3 DNA reads TGTGCCAGCAGCTCGGGACTAGCGGGACTTACAGATACGCAGTATTTT.

The chain uses TRBV27 and TRBJ2-3; a possible D gene is TRBD2 (6 bases). CDR1 is MNHEY, CDR2 SMNVEV, per germline (reference sequence). CDR3 length equals 19 residues. Trimming removed 6 bases at V and 5 bases at J, with 30 bases between. The CDR3 nucleotides read TGTGCCAGCAGCCTATCCCCTTTTAGTGGGGGAGGAGAAGTAGATACGCAGTATTTT. Translated: CASSLSPFSGGGEVDTQYF.

V is TRBV7-9 and J is TRBJ2-2; 7 bases are shared with TRBD1. Germline-derived CDR1 and CDR2 are SEHNR and FQNEAQ (reference sequence). Trimming at V came to 5 bases and at J to 6 bases, leaving 3 bases not matched to a gene. The CDR3 extends over 13 amino acids. CDR3: CASSPRGPGELFF. The CDR3 nucleotides read TGTGCCAGCAGCCCAAGGGGGCCCGGGGAGCTGTTTTTT.

The V call is TRBV27, the J call TRBJ1-4, with a weak D call TRBD1 (5 bases). Germline CDR1 reads MNHEY; CDR2 reads SMNVEV (reference sequence). Trimming removed 8 bases from V and 7 bases from J, with 17 bases in between. The CDR3 covers 14 residues. CDR3 residues: CASGVDSPSEKLFF. DNA of the CDR3: TGTGCCAGCGGAGTCGACAGTCCGAGTGAAAAACTGTTTTTT. Full variable domain (outside the CDR3, taken from reference TRBV27 and TRBJ1-4): EAQVTQNPRYLITVTGKKLTVTCSQNMNHEYMSWYRQDPGLGLRQIYYSMNVEVTDKGDVPEGYKVSRKEKRNFPLILESPSPNQTSLYFCASGVDSPSEKLFFGSGTQLSVL.

This clone was detected only once. The chain is built from TRBV4-1 and TRBJ2-1; 10 nucleotides line up with TRBD2. The trim removed 2 bases at V and 4 bases at J, leaving 8 bases unmatched. CDR1 is MGHRA, CDR2 YSYEKL, per germline. This CDR3 contains 17 residues. CDR3 DNA: TGCGCCAGCAGCCAAACACGAGCGGGAGGGGGGTACAATGAGCAGTTCTTC. Encoded protein: CASSQTRAGGGYNEQFF.

This sequence joins TRBV6-6 and TRBJ1-5, with D possibly matching TRBD1 (5 bases). CDR1 MNHNY and CDR2 SVGAGI come from the germline V gene (reference sequence). The V end lost 3 bases, the J end lost 1 base, and 13 bases lay between the germline ends. The CDR3 runs 16 residues. The CDR3, as DNA: TGTGCCAGCAGTTATACCGGGGGACTCAGCAATCAGCCCCAGCATTTT. It encodes CASSYTGGLSNQPQHF.

CDR3 in DNA: TGTGCCAGCAGCTTGCAAGCGGCGGTCGGAGATACGCAGTATTTT. Residues: CASSLQAAVGDTQYF. This chain connects TRBV5-4 to TRBJ2-3; D is possibly TRBD2 (5 bases). V lost 1 base and J lost 5, with 14 bases in between. The germline gives CDR1 SGHNT, CDR2 YYREEE (reference sequence). There are 15 residues in the CDR3.

The chain carries TRBV18 and TRBJ2-5; 8 positions match TRBD1. With 3 bases clipped from V and 5 bases from J, the junction kept 5 bases outside the gene matches. The CDR3 is made up of 14 amino acids. CDR1 KGHSH and CDR2 LQKENI come from the germline V gene. CDR3 protein: CASSPGQVGETQYF. The CDR3 region has the DNA TGTGCCAGCTCACCGGGACAGGTCGGTGAGACCCAGTACTTC.

This sequence joins TRBV7-8 and TRBJ2-7, with TRBD1 matching over 9 bases. After removal of 5 bases from V and 3 bases from J, the junction contained 5 bases not matched to a gene. Germline V CDR1 and CDR2: SGHVS, FQNEAQ. The CDR3 sequence is 14 residues long. The chain's CDR3 is CASSDGQGIYEQYF. CDR3 coding DNA: TGTGCCAGCAGCGACGGACAGGGGATCTACGAGCAGTACTTC.

This clone appeared once. The CDR3 loop is CASSLEEGSYEQYF. In DNA, the CDR3 is TGCGCCAGCAGCTTGGAGGAGGGTTCCTACGAGCAGTACTTC. The chain couples TRBV5-1 to TRBJ2-7, with TRBD2 as a possible D gene (6 bases). Germline V gene lookup returns CDR1 SGHRS and CDR2 YFSETQ. V lost 0 bases, J lost 1 base, and 8 bases lay in between. The CDR3 is 14 amino acids. Supplemented by reference TRBV5-1 and TRBJ2-7, the full variable domain reads KAGVTQTPRYLIKTRGQQVTLSCSPISGHRSVSWYQQTPGQGLQFLFEYFSETQRNKGNFPGRFSGRQFSNSRSEMNVSTLELGDSALYLCASSLEEGSYEQYFGPGTRLTVT.

On this clone itself: Other DNA sequences in this sample translate to the same CDR3. This chain connects TRBV5-1 to TRBJ1-2; D is unresolved. In germline, CDR1 is SGHRS, CDR2 YFSETQ. The CDR3 length is 13 residues. The V end lost 3 bases, the J end lost 8 bases, and 14 bases lay between the germline ends. CDR3 protein: CASSSDGLLGYTF. CDR3 DNA: TGCGCCAGCAGCTCGGACGGACTTTTGGGCTACACCTTC.